One and the same sample provided the 9 T cell receptor beta chains below, sequenced in a study of blood T cell repertoires in COVID-19. Produced via immunoSEQ multiplex PCR; TCRdb's table is partial and in-frame only. The sample gives some 60,000 clones, 82% of which show up once; around 13% is in the top ten. Input material: peripheral blood. The receptor set was obtained from a human donor in a cohort sampled during active COVID-19.

The V call is TRBV7-9, the J call TRBJ1-3, with unresolved D. CDR3 length: 17 residues. Trimming left V 4 bases short and J 7 bases short, with 23 bases between. Germline-derived CDR1 and CDR2 are SEHNR and FQNEAQ (reference sequence). DNA for the CDR3: TGTGCCAGCAGCTCCACCCCTTCAGGAGGGAGGGTTAACACCATATATTTT. This gives the protein CASSSTPSGGRVNTIYF.

The genes are TRBV6-2 or TRBV6-3 and TRBJ2-6; D not certain. Germline CDR1 and CDR2: MNHEY and SVGEGT. CDR3 size: 15 residues. The V end lost 4 bases, the J end lost 0 bases, and 7 bases lay between the germline ends. The CDR3 sequence: CASSSKSSGANVLTF. In DNA form, the CDR3 reads TGTGCCAGCAGTTCAAAGAGCTCTGGGGCCAACGTCCTGACTTTC.

This chain uses TRBV5-8 with TRBJ1-5; 7 nucleotides agree with TRBD1. The germline V gene encodes CDR1 SGHTS and CDR2 YDEGEE. V shed 4 bases and J 3 bases; nucleotides not matched to a gene: 7. This CDR3 is built from 15 residues. CDR3 amino acids: CASSAGTVPNQPQHF. The DNA for the CDR3 is TGTGCCAGCAGCGCCGGGACAGTTCCCAATCAGCCCCAGCATTTT.

In DNA form, the CDR3 reads TGTGCCAGCAGTCCTCGACAGGGTTGGGAAAAACTGTTTTTT. Residues: CASSPRQGWEKLFF. The chain couples TRBV28 to TRBJ1-4, with TRBD1 matching over 7 bases. This CDR3 region has 14 residues. The ends lost 5 bases at V and 8 bases at J; junction bases unmatched: 8. Germline V gives CDR1 MDHEN, CDR2 SYDVKM. The variable domain in full, with the rest retrieved from reference TRBV28 and TRBJ1-4, is DVKVTQSSRYLVKRTGEKVFLECVQDMDHENMFWYRQDPGLGLRLIYFSYDVKMKEKGDIPEGYSVSREKKERFSLILESASTNQTSMYLCASSPRQGWEKLFFGSGTQLSVL.

The V and J genes are TRBV7-2 and TRBJ1-1, with 10 bases lining up with TRBD1. Germline V gives CDR1 SGHTA, CDR2 FQGNSA. Germline trimming cut 5 bases from V and 4 bases from J; bases unmatched to any gene: 4. This CDR3 region has 14 residues. The CDR3 reads CASSGQGVGTEAFF. CDR3 nucleotide sequence: TGTGCCAGCAGCGGACAGGGGGTAGGCACTGAAGCTTTCTTT.

The genes are TRBV11-2 and TRBJ2-7; TRBD1 agrees at 7 bases. The CDR3 contains 14 residues. Germline-derived CDR1 and CDR2 are SGHAT and FQNNGV. V shed 5 bases and J 3 bases; nucleotides not matched to a gene: 7. In DNA form, the CDR3 reads TGTGCCAGCAGCCCGCCGGGACAGTACTACGAGCAGTACTTC. It specifies CASSPPGQYYEQYF. Full variable domain (outside the CDR3, taken from reference TRBV11-2 and TRBJ2-7): EAGVAQSPRYKIIEKRQSVAFWCNPISGHATLYWYQQILGQGPKLLIQFQNNGVVDDSQLPKDRFSAERLKGVDSTLKIQPAKLEDSAVYLCASSPPGQYYEQYFGPGTRLTVT.

The V gene is TRBV5-5, the J gene TRBJ2-1; 7 nucleotides match TRBD1. The J segment lost 2 bases and the V segment lost 2 bases, leaving 7 bases of the junction unmatched. Germline assignment: CDR1 SGHKS and CDR2 YYEKEE (reference sequence). The CDR3 extends over 16 amino acids. The CDR3 sequence: CASSLLGDSTYNEQFF. DNA for the CDR3: TGTGCCAGCAGCTTATTAGGGGACAGCACCTACAATGAGCAGTTCTTC.

There are many counts of this clone. The rearrangement links TRBV21-1 to TRBJ2-2; the table's TRBD2 call for D was not verified on the DNA. TRBV21-1 is a pseudogene. The CDR3 contains 12 residues. CDR3 sequence (DNA): TGTGCCAGCAGCAAAGTATCCGGGGAGCTGTTTTTT. Amino acids: CASSKVSGELFF.

The chain uses TRBV4-1 and TRBJ1-2; perhaps TRBD1 as D (6 bases). Deletions cut 0 bases from V and 3 bases from J, with 14 bases between. The CDR3 spans 16 residues. CDR1 is MGHRA and CDR2 is YSYEKL in the germline V gene. CDR3 protein: CASSQDSGGGDYGYTF. The CDR3 nucleotides read TGCGCCAGCAGCCAAGATTCAGGAGGGGGGGACTATGGCTACACCTTC.